One sample yielded the 26 T cell receptor beta chains listed below, sequenced in a study of cytotoxic CD8 clonotypes in ibrutinib-treated CLL. TCRdb's copy holds only in-frame clones and misses some; the assay was immunoSEQ multiplex PCR. The repertoire holds roughly 200,000 clones, with 60% to 80% as singletons. The source material was PBMCs, sampled after 12 months of ibrutinib treatment. The receptors come from a human donor with chronic lymphocytic leukemia.

The chain is built from TRBV7-2 and TRBJ2-1; no reliable D call. This CDR3 comprises 16 residues. Germline V gives CDR1 SGHTA, CDR2 FQGNSA. V lost 1 base and J 0 bases, leaving 10 bases between the germline ends. The CDR3, as DNA: TGTGCCAGCAGCTTAGGTCTCCTAAGCTCCTACAATGAGCAGTTCTTC. This encodes CASSLGLLSSYNEQFF.

The chain recombines TRBV18 with TRBJ2-2, with D uncertain. The CDR3 sequence is 15 residues long. CDR1 KGHSH and CDR2 LQKENI come from the germline V gene. V was clipped by 3 bases and J by 0 bases, with 8 bases between them. Written as DNA, the CDR3 is TGTGCCAGCTCACCGCAGGTTTCGAACACCGGGGAGCTGTTTTTT. This gives the protein CASSPQVSNTGELFF.

This rearrangement joins TRBV5-1 to TRBJ1-1, with D tentatively TRBD1 (5 bases). Trimming shortened V by 3 bases and J by 0 bases, and 15 bases separated the two germline ends. The CDR3 is made up of 16 amino acids. Germline V gene lookup returns CDR1 SGHRS and CDR2 YFSETQ. CDR3 protein: CASSYRQSNMNTEAFF. The DNA for the CDR3 is TGCGCCAGCAGCTACCGACAGTCCAACATGAACACTGAAGCTTTCTTT.

This clone has a handful of counts. The chain combines TRBV20-1 with TRBJ2-7; unclear D gene. The CDR3 runs 11 residues. Germline V gene lookup returns CDR1 DFQATT and CDR2 SNEGSKA (reference sequence). Trimming took 3 bases from V and 4 from J, leaving 7 bases between them. CDR3 sequence (DNA): TGCAGTGCTAGGTATGGGTACGAGCAGTACTTC. Translating gives CSARYGYEQYF.

V usage is TRBV30 and J usage is TRBJ1-3; D call uncertain. The germline V and J ends were trimmed by 3 bases and 0 bases, with 12 bases remaining between them. Germline V gene sequence: CDR1 GTSNPN, CDR2 SVGIG (reference sequence). This CDR3 has 15 amino acids. CDR3 region: CAWSQQLSSGNTIYF. In DNA, the CDR3 is TGTGCCTGGAGCCAGCAGCTGAGCTCTGGAAACACCATATATTTT.

The rearrangement uses TRBV7-9 and TRBJ2-7; D call uncertain. This CDR3 spans 12 amino acids. CDR1 is SEHNR, CDR2 FQNEAQ, per germline (reference sequence). V was trimmed by 5 bases and J by 2 bases, leaving 7 bases between them. This chain's CDR3 is CASSTTAYEQYF. CDR3 DNA sequence: TGTGCCAGCAGCACAACGGCCTACGAGCAGTACTTC. Full variable domain (outside the CDR3, taken from reference TRBV7-9 and TRBJ2-7): DTGVSQNPRHKITKRGQNVTFRCDPISEHNRLYWYRQTLGQGPEFLTYFQNEAQLEKSRLLSDRFSAERPKGSFSTLEIQRTEQGDSAMYLCASSTTAYEQYFGPGTRLTVT.

This clone appeared once. The genes are TRBV30 and TRBJ1-1; TRBD1 agrees at 7 bases. From germline, CDR1 is GTSNPN and CDR2 SVGIG (reference sequence). J was trimmed by 4 bases and V by 8 bases; bases with no gene match: 13. The CDR3 contains 14 residues. CDR3 region: CAANNRGGSTEAFF. In DNA form, the CDR3 reads TGTGCCGCTAATAACAGGGGTGGGAGCACTGAAGCTTTCTTT.

The chain uses TRBV27 and TRBJ2-5; D gene unclear. The germline V gene has CDR1 MNHEY and CDR2 SMNVEV (reference sequence). The CDR3 covers 14 residues. Trimming cost V 3 bases and J 2 bases, with 10 bases left between them. The DNA of the CDR3 is TGTGCCAGCAGTTTTCTCGACACTCAAGAGACCCAGTACTTC. Encoded protein: CASSFLDTQETQYF.

The V and J genes are TRBV6-1 and TRBJ1-5; tentative D call: TRBD1 (6 bases). V lost 3 bases and J lost 2, with 11 bases in between. Germline-derived CDR1 and CDR2 are MNHNS and SASEGT. There are 15 residues in the CDR3. The CDR3 coding sequence is TGTGCCAGCAGTGAGGACAGCCTCCGCAATCAGCCCCAGCATTTT. Translation gives CASSEDSLRNQPQHF.

This clone was seen just once. This sequence joins TRBV11-3 and TRBJ2-3, with 10 bases identical to TRBD1. The CDR3 sequence is 14 residues long. The germline V gene encodes CDR1 SGHNT and CDR2 YENEEA. Trimming cost V 4 bases and J 8 bases; bases outside gene matches: 6. CDR3 coding DNA: TGTGCCAGCAGCTCGGGACAGGGGCCTGGTACGCAGTATTTT. Translation: CASSSGQGPGTQYF.

The rearrangement joins TRBV30 to TRBJ2-5, with no clear D. V shed 0 bases and J shed 5 bases, with 13 bases lying between them. This CDR3 contains 14 residues. Germline V gene lookup returns CDR1 GTSNPN and CDR2 SVGIG (reference sequence). The chain's CDR3 is CAWSVRARRETQYF. The CDR3 DNA reads TGTGCCTGGAGTGTAAGGGCCAGGCGGGAGACCCAGTACTTC.

V and J are TRBV7-6 and TRBJ2-2; D is ambiguous. The V end lost 8 bases, the J end lost 2 bases, and 12 bases lay between the germline ends. The CDR3 extends over 14 amino acids. CDR1 and CDR2 (germline): SGHVS, FNYEAQ. CDR3 nucleotides: TGTGCCAGCCGCGAGGTGGGCAACACCGGGGAGCTGTTTTTT. Encoded protein: CASREVGNTGELFF.

In this sample, this clone turned up a few times. V is TRBV7-9 and J is TRBJ1-6; D not certain. The germline V and J ends were trimmed by 2 bases and 9 bases, with 14 bases remaining between them. This CDR3 spans 15 amino acids. Germline values: CDR1 SEHNR, CDR2 FQNEAQ (reference sequence). The CDR3 bases are TGTGCCAGCAGCTTAAAAGGATCCTCGGGTTCACCCCTCCACTTT. The encoded protein is CASSLKGSSGSPLHF.

The rearrangement links TRBV30 to TRBJ2-7; no definite D call. This CDR3 contains 11 residues. Germline V CDR1 and CDR2: GTSNPN, SVGIG (reference sequence). Trimming left V 2 bases short and J 3 bases short, with 5 bases between. CDR3 sequence reads: CAWSPYYEQYF. In DNA, the CDR3 is TGTGCCTGGAGTCCGTACTACGAGCAGTACTTC.

V gene TRBV30 combines with J gene TRBJ2-2; maybe TRBD2 (6 bases). V gave up 8 bases and J gave up 2 bases, with 15 bases separating them. Germline V gene sequence: CDR1 GTSNPN, CDR2 SVGIG (reference sequence). This CDR3 region has 14 residues. The CDR3 here is CAGPGTFNTGELFF. The CDR3 nucleotides are TGTGCCGGACCCGGGACTTTTAACACCGGGGAGCTGTTTTTT.

This clone was observed a handful of times. V and J are TRBV7-6 and TRBJ2-5, with a possible D match to TRBD1 (6 bases). V was shortened by 5 bases and J by 7 bases, with 14 bases between the two germline ends. Germline V gives CDR1 SGHVS, CDR2 FNYEAQ. The CDR3 totals 13 residues. The CDR3 nucleotides are TGTGCCAGCAGCGACCAGGGGTTAGGGACCCAGTACTTC. It specifies CASSDQGLGTQYF.

The chain recombines TRBV28 with TRBJ2-7; 10 nucleotides line up with TRBD2. Looked up from germline, CDR1 is MDHEN and CDR2 is SYDVKM. V was pared by 6 bases and J by 2 bases, with 7 bases of the junction left unmatched. The CDR3 is 15 amino acids. CDR3 sequence: CASRRPLAGAYEQYF. The CDR3 bases are TGTGCCAGCAGGCGACCCCTAGCGGGGGCCTACGAGCAGTACTTC.

The genes are TRBV6-5 and TRBJ2-3; D call uncertain. V lost 6 bases, J lost 6 bases, and 16 bases lay in between. This CDR3 has 14 amino acids. The germline gives CDR1 MNHEY, CDR2 SVGAGI. As DNA, the CDR3 is TGTGCCAGCAGCCTAGGACCGTCGCTTGATACGCAGTATTTT. This encodes CASSLGPSLDTQYF.

The gene calls are TRBV28 and TRBJ1-3; 7 nucleotides line up with TRBD1. With V trimmed by 5 bases and J by 0 bases, 10 bases remained unmatched. This CDR3 is built from 17 residues. Germline V CDR1 and CDR2: MDHEN, SYDVKM. CDR3 coding DNA: TGTGCCAGCAGTATACCGACAGGGAAGAGCTCTGGAAACACCATATATTTT. Its protein product is CASSIPTGKSSGNTIYF.

This clone was seen more than once but under ten times. The chain uses TRBV18 and TRBJ2-5; 7 bases fit TRBD1. V trimming: 5 bases; J trimming: 4 bases; junction bases outside the gene matches: 4. Germline CDR1 is KGHSH and CDR2 is LQKENI. The length of the CDR3 is 13 residues. The CDR3 bases are TGTGCCAGCTCAAGACAGGGACGAGAGACCCAGTACTTC. It translates to CASSRQGRETQYF.

This clone was counted a single time. The rearrangement links TRBV5-1 to TRBJ2-3, with D unclear. V was cut by 2 bases and J by 1 base, with 8 bases left in between. CDR1 SGHRS and CDR2 YFSETQ come from the germline V gene. CDR3 size: 14 residues. CDR3 loop: CASSLDLGTDTQYF. CDR3 in DNA: TGCGCCAGCAGCTTAGACCTAGGCACAGATACGCAGTATTTT.

The chain recombines TRBV7-9 with TRBJ2-2; 7 nucleotides line up with TRBD1. V gave up 6 bases and J gave up 6 bases; unmatched junction bases: 4. The CDR3 sequence is 13 residues long. Germline CDR1 is SEHNR and CDR2 is FQNEAQ (reference sequence). DNA for the CDR3: TGTGCCAGCAGTCCTACAGGGGCCGGGGAGCTGTTTTTT. It codes for CASSPTGAGELFF.

This clone was found a few times. The rearrangement links TRBV27 to TRBJ2-1, with TRBD2 as a possible D gene (7 bases). Trimming pared 5 bases from V and 8 bases from J, leaving 22 bases between. Germline CDR1 MNHEY, CDR2 SMNVEV (reference sequence). CDR3 size: 16 residues. The chain's CDR3 is CASSPREGGGAHEQFF. The CDR3 nucleotides read TGTGCCAGCAGTCCCCGAGAGGGGGGAGGGGCCCATGAGCAGTTCTTC.

On this clone itself: The same CDR3 also results from other DNA sequences found in this sample. The V call is TRBV7-3, the J call TRBJ1-2; D possibly corresponds to TRBD1 (6 bases). The length of the CDR3 is 13 residues. V was cut by 5 bases and J by 4 bases, with 11 bases left in between. Germline V lookup: CDR1 SGHTA, CDR2 FQGTGA. The CDR3 coding sequence is TGTGCCAGCAGCCCTACAGGGAGCTATGGCTACACCTTC. Its translation: CASSPTGSYGYTF. Variable domain in full (rest from reference TRBV7-3 and TRBJ1-2): GAGVSQTPSNKVTEKGKYVELRCDPISGHTALYWYRQSLGQGPEFLIYFQGTGAADDSGLPNDRFFAVRPEGSVSTLKIQRTERGDSAVYLCASSPTGSYGYTFGSGTRLTVV.

J is TRBJ2-3 and V is TRBV4-1, with TRBD2 matching 10 bases. CDR1 is MGHRA and CDR2 is YSYEKL in the germline V gene. The junction had 5 bases not matched to a gene; V was cut back by 1 base and J by 4 bases. The length of the CDR3 is 16 residues. This CDR3 is CASSQGWTSGPDTQYF. The CDR3 DNA reads as TGCGCCAGCAGCCAAGGGTGGACTAGCGGACCAGATACGCAGTATTTT.

The chain employs TRBV6-5 and TRBJ1-5; D is undetermined. CDR1 MNHEY and CDR2 SVGAGI come from the germline V gene. The CDR3 consists of 15 residues. V was trimmed by 5 bases and J by 1 base, leaving 12 bases between them. For the CDR3, the DNA is TGTGCCAGCAGTGCCCGTAGGGCAAGCAATCAGCCCCAGCATTTT. Amino acid sequence: CASSARRASNQPQHF.